Sequencing of this TCR beta chain was carried out in a study of T-cell reconstitution after alpha-beta-depleted transplantation in children (dated by TCRdb to 2016 to 2017). Study-wide context: Using TCR repertoire profiling, the study quantitatively followed how T-cell immune reconstitution unfolded in children after TCRalphabeta/CD19-depleted allogeneic hematopoietic cell transplantation.

According to the study, the label for this sample's treatment or condition signals: allogeneic hematopoietic cell transplantation with graft depleted of TCRalphabeta T cells and CD19 B cells. The children who served as transplant recipients had been given grafts of TCRalphabeta/CD19-depleted allogeneic hematopoietic cells. Overall study outcomes, separate from this receptor: The apparently early alphabetaT-cell count recovery about two months after transplant was reportedly dependent on only several hundred rapidly expanded clones derived from non-depleted graft cells. Over the following months the frequencies of hyperexpanded clones went down, and after one year T-cell counts and TCRbeta diversity were mostly credited to newly produced T cells. In some patients, high TCRbeta diversity at day 60 was attributed to recipient T cells and intrathymic progenitors that had survived conditioning.

On this clonotype itself: Its antigen target is currently unknown. Per-nucleotide qualities are absent, and no much larger clonotype sits a single base away.

From a lookup of the germline V gene, CDR1 and CDR2 are SGHAT and FQNNGV. The CDR3 spans 12 residues, from the cysteine through the phenylalanine. Just the 36-base CDR3 DNA is kept, in frame starting at base 1. V was cut back by 5 bases and J by 15 bases, leaving a gap of 17 bases between them. Library construction relied on PCR. Sequenced using an Illumina HiSeq 2500. To normalize quantification of the TCRbeta repertoire, the TCR libraries were built with molecular barcoding that relied on unique molecular identifiers. The public reads were reprocessed in TCRdb via fastp at Q25 and MiXCR, keeping in-frame beta chains. Every CDR3 protein is listed once, alongside the most common genes and DNA of its rows. For this sample the table gives a few hundred thousand distinct CDR3 sequences, of which about 6.6% were detected only once. The ten largest account for 5.5% of the sample.

The sequencing here drew on PBMCs, taken before TCRalphabeta/CD19-depleted stem cell transplant. This sequence was found in a boy aged 2 to 9 with acute lymphoblastic leukemia, due to receive a stem cell transplant. The chain links TRBV11-2 with TRBJ2-1; confidence is insufficient to name the D gene. For the CDR3, the sequence is CASSLNDFTSFF. The nucleotide sequence reads TGTGCCAGCAGCCTAAATGATTTTACGTCGTTCTTC.